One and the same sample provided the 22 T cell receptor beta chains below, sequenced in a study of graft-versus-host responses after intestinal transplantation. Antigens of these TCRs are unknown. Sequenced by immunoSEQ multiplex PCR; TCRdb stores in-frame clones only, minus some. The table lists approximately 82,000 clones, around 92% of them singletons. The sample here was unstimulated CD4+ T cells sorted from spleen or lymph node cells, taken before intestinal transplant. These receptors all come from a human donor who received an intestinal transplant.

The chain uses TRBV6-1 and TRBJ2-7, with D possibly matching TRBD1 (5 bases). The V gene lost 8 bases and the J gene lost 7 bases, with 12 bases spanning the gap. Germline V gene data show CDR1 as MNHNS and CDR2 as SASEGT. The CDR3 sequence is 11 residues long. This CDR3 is CASGAGPEQYF. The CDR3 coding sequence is TGTGCCAGCGGGGCAGGGCCGGAGCAGTACTTC.

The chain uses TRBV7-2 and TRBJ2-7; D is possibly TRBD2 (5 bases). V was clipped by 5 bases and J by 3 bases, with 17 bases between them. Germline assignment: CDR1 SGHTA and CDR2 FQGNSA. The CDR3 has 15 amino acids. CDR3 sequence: CASSRQPGFGYEQYF. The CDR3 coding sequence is TGTGCCAGCAGCCGCCAACCGGGGTTCGGCTACGAGCAGTACTTC.

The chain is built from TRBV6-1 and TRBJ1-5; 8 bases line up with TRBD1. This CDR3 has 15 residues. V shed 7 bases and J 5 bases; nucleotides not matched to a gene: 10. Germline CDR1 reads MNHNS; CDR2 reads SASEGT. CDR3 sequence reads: CASKPQDRDYQPQHF. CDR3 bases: TGTGCCAGCAAGCCTCAGGACAGGGATTATCAGCCCCAGCATTTT.

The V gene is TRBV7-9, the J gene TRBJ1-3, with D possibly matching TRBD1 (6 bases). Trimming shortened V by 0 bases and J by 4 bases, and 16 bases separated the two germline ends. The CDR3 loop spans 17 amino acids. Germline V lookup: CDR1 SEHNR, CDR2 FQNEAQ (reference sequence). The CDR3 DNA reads TGTGCCAGCAGCTTAGCTGGTACAGGGTCAGCCGGAAACACCATATATTTT. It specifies CASSLAGTGSAGNTIYF.

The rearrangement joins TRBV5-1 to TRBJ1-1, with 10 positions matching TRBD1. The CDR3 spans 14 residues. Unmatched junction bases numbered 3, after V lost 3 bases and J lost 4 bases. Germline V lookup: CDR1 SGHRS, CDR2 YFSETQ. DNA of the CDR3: TGCGCCAGCAGCTCGACAGGGGGCAGCACTGAAGCTTTCTTT. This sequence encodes CASSSTGGSTEAFF.

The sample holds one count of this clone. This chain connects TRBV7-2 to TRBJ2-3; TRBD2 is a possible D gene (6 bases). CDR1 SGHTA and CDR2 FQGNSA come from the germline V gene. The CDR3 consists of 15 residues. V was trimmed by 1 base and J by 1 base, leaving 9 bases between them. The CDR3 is CASSLGLVGTDTQYF. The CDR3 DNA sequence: TGTGCCAGCAGCTTAGGACTAGTGGGCACAGATACGCAGTATTTT.

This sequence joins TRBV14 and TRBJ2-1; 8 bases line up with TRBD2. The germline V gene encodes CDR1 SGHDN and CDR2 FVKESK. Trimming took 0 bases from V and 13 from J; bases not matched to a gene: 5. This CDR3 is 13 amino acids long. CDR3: CASSQDRGGRQFF. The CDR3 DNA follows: TGTGCCAGCAGCCAAGATCGGGGGGGTCGACAGTTCTTC.

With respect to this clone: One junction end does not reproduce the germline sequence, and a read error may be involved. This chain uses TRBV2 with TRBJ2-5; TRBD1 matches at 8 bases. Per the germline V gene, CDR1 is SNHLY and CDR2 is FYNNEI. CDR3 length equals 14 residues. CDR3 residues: CASKHQDRVEVFHF. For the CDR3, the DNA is TGTGCCAGCAAACATCAGGACAGGGTCGAAGTCTTCCACTTC. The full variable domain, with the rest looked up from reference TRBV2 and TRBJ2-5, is EPEVTQTPSHQVTQMGQEVILRCVPISNHLYFYWYRQILGQKVEFLVSFYNNEISEKSEIFDDQFSVERPDGSNFTLKIRSTKLEDSAMYFCASKHQDRVEVFHFGPGTRLLVL.

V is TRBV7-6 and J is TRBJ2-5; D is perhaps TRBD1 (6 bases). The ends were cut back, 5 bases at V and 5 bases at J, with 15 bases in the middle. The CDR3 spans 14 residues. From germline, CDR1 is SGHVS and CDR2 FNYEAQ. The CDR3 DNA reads TGTGCCAGCAGCCATAACAGGGCGGCGGAGACCCAGTACTTC. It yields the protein CASSHNRAAETQYF.

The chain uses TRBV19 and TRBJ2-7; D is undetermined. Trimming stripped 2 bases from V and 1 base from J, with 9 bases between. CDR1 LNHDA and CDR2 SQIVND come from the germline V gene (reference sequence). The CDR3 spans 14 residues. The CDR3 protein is CASSISIASYEQYF. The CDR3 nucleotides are TGTGCCAGTAGTATAAGTATAGCTTCCTACGAGCAGTACTTC. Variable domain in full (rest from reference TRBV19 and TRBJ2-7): DGGITQSPKYLFRKEGQNVTLSCEQNLNHDAMYWYRQDPGQGLRLIYYSQIVNDFQKGDIAEGYSVSREKKESFPLTVTSAQKNPTAFYLCASSISIASYEQYFGPGTRLTVT.

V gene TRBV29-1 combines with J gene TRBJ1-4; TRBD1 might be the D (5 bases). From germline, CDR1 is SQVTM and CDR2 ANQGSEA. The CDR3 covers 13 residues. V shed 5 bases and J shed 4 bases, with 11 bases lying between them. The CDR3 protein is CSVWGGGNEKLFF. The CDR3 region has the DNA TGCAGCGTTTGGGGGGGTGGTAATGAAAAACTGTTTTTT.

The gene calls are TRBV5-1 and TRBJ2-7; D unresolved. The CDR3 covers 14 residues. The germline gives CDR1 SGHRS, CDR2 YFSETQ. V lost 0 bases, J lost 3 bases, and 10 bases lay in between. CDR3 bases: TGCGCCAGCAGCTTGGGCTTACCGAGCTACGAGCAGTACTTC. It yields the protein CASSLGLPSYEQYF.

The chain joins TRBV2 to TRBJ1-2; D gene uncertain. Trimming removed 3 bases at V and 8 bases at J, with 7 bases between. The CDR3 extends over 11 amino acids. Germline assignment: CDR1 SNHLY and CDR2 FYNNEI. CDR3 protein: CASSDLGGYTF. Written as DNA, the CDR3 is TGTGCCAGCAGTGATCTGGGCGGCTACACCTTC.

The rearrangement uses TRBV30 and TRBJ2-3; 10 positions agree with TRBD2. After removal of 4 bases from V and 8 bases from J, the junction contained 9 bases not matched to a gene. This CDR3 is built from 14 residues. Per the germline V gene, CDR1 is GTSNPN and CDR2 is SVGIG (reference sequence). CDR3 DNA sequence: TGTGCCTGGATCCAGCGGGGGGGCGTAGGTACGCAGTATTTT. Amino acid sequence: CAWIQRGGVGTQYF.

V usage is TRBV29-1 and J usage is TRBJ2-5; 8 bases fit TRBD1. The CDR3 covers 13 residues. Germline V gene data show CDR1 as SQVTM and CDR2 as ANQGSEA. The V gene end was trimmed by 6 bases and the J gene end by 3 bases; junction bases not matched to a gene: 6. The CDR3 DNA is TGCAGCGTCCTTCCGGACAGGGAAGAGACCCAGTACTTC. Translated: CSVLPDREETQYF. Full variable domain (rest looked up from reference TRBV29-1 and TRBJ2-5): SAVISQKPSRDICQRGTSLTIQCQVDSQVTMMFWYRQQPGQSLTLIATANQGSEATYESGFVIDKFPISRPNLTFSTLTVSNMSPEDSSIYLCSVLPDREETQYFGPGTRLLVL.

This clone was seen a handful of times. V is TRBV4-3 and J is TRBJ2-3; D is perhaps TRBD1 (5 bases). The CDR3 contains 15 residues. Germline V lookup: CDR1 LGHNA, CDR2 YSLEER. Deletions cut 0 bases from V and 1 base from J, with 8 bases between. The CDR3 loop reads CASSQDRQRTDTQYF. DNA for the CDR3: TGCGCCAGCAGCCAAGATAGACAGCGCACAGATACGCAGTATTTT.

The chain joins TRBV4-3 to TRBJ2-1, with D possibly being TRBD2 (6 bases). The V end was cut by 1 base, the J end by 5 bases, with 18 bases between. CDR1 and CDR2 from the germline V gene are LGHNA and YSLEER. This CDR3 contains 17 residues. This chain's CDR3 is CASSQALLGGDHNEQFF. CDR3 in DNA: TGCGCCAGCAGCCAAGCACTACTAGGAGGGGACCACAATGAGCAGTTCTTC.

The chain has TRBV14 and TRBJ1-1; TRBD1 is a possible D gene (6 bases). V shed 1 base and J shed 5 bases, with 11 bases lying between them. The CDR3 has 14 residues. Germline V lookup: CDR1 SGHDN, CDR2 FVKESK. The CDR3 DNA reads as TGTGCCAGCAGCCAAGGAACAGGGATAACTGAAGCTTTCTTT. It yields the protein CASSQGTGITEAFF. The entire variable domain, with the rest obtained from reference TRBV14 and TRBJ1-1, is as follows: EAGVTQFPSHSVIEKGQTVTLRCDPISGHDNLYWYRRVMGKEIKFLLHFVKESKQDESGMPNNRFLAERTGGTYSTLKVQPAELEDSGVYFCASSQGTGITEAFFGQGTRLTVV.

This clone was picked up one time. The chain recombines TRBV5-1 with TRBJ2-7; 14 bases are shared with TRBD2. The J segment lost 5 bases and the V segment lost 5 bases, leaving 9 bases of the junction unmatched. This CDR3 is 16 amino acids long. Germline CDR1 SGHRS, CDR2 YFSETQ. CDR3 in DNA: TGCGCCAGCAGACCGACTAGCGGGGGGGCATGGGACGAGCAGTACTTC. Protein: CASRPTSGGAWDEQYF. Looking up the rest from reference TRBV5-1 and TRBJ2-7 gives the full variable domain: KAGVTQTPRYLIKTRGQQVTLSCSPISGHRSVSWYQQTPGQGLQFLFEYFSETQRNKGNFPGRFSGRQFSNSRSEMNVSTLELGDSALYLCASRPTSGGAWDEQYFGPGTRLTVT.

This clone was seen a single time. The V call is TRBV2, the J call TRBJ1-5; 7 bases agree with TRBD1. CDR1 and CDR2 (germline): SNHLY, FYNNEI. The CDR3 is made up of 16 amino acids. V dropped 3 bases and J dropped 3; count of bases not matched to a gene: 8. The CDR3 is CASSEGGQRYNQPQHF. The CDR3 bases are TGTGCCAGCAGTGAGGGGGGACAGCGTTACAATCAGCCCCAGCATTTT.

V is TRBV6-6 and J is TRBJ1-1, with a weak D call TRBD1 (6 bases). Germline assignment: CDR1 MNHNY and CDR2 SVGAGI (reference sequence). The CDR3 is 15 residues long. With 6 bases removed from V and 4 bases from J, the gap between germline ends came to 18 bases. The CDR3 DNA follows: TGTGCCAGCAGCCGGGGGCAGGGAGGGACCACTGAAGCTTTCTTT. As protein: CASSRGQGGTTEAFF.

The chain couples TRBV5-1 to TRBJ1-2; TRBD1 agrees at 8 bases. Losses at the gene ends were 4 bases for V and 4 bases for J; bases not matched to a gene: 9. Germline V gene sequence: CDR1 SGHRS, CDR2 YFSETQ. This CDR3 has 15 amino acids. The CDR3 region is CASSEVGTGSYGYTF. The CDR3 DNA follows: TGCGCCAGCAGCGAGGTCGGGACAGGATCCTATGGCTACACCTTC.